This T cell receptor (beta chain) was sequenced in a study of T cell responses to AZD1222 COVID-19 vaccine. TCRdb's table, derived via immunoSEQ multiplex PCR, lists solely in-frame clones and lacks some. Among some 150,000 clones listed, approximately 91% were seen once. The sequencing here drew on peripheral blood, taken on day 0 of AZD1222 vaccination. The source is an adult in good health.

DNA of the CDR3: TGTGCCAGCAGTTCCCGTTTAGGACCCCAGCATTTT. This sequence encodes CASSSRLGPQHF. This chain connects TRBV28 to TRBJ1-5; the D is unclear. The CDR3 is 12 residues long. Germline V CDR1 and CDR2: MDHEN, SYDVKM. Trimming removed 4 bases from V and 10 bases from J, with 11 bases in between.